The 12 T cell receptor beta chains below all came from one sample that was sequenced in a study of blood T cell repertoires in COVID-19. Using immunoSEQ multiplex PCR, the repertoire was profiled, and TCRdb retains in-frame clones only, with some absent. The sample includes about 440,000 clones, about 87% seen only once; the top ten take over 10%. The sequenced sample consisted of peripheral blood. The source is a woman in her forties or fifties with COVID-19, enrolled during active disease.

For the CDR3, the DNA is TGTGCCAGCAGCCGAACAGATATCAGGGGGCCCCAGCATTTT. It is translated as CASSRTDIRGPQHF. The chain couples TRBV5-6 to TRBJ1-5; tentatively, D is TRBD1 (6 bases). The V gene's germline CDR1 is SGHDT and CDR2 YYEEEE. The CDR3 has 14 residues. Deletions cut 4 bases from V and 9 bases from J, with 17 bases between.

This rearrangement joins TRBV5-4 to TRBJ2-7, with 9 nucleotides matching TRBD2. Germline values: CDR1 SGHNT, CDR2 YYREEE (reference sequence). The CDR3 consists of 13 residues. The junction had 5 bases not matched to a gene; V was cut back by 5 bases and J by 5 bases. CDR3 amino acids: CASRPGLANEQYF. The CDR3 DNA is TGTGCCAGCAGGCCGGGACTAGCTAACGAGCAGTACTTC.

This clone was seen only a few times. The chain links TRBV9 to TRBJ2-7, with 9 bases aligning to TRBD1. Germline V gene data show CDR1 as SGDLS and CDR2 as YYNGEE. The CDR3 runs 14 residues. With 1 base clipped from V and 4 bases from J, the junction kept 3 bases outside the gene matches. CDR3 sequence: CASSVTGTGYEQYF. The CDR3 nucleotides read TGTGCCAGCAGCGTAACCGGGACAGGGTACGAGCAGTACTTC.

V is TRBV29-1 and J is TRBJ1-2; D perhaps matches TRBD1 (6 bases). Germline V CDR1 and CDR2: SQVTM, ANQGSEA. CDR3 length: 12 amino acids. Trimming cost V 5 bases and J 7 bases, with 14 bases left between them. The CDR3 here is CSVPGEGSGYTF. DNA for the CDR3: TGCAGCGTTCCAGGGGAGGGCTCTGGCTACACCTTC.

The genes are TRBV11-1 and TRBJ2-7; 7 bases align to TRBD1. V lost 2 bases and J lost 2; bases outside the gene matches: 3. The CDR3 totals 14 residues. Looked up from germline, CDR1 is SGHAT and CDR2 is FQDESV (reference sequence). CDR3 sequence reads: CASSLYRGPYEQYF. In DNA, the CDR3 is TGTGCCAGCAGCTTATACAGGGGCCCCTACGAGCAGTACTTC.

The genes are TRBV4-1 and TRBJ1-4; possible D gene TRBD1, 6 bases. The CDR3 is 16 residues long. The V end was cut by 4 bases, the J end by 4 bases, with 16 bases between. The germline V gene has CDR1 MGHRA and CDR2 YSYEKL. For the CDR3, the DNA is TGCGCCAGCAGCCCCGGCAGGACAGCCGTTAATGAAAAACTGTTTTTT. The encoded protein is CASSPGRTAVNEKLFF.

V gene TRBV7-8 combines with J gene TRBJ2-1; 7 bases align to TRBD2. The J segment lost 7 bases and the V segment lost 2 bases, leaving 5 bases of the junction unmatched. CDR3 length equals 14 residues. Germline V gene sequence: CDR1 SGHVS, CDR2 FQNEAQ. CDR3 nucleotide sequence: TGTGCCAGCAGCTTATCTAGCGGTTCAAATGAGCAGTTCTTC. Translating gives CASSLSSGSNEQFF.

The chain is built from TRBV6-1 and TRBJ2-7; 8 bases align to TRBD1. Trimming removed 5 bases from V and 7 bases from J; junction bases left unmatched: 13. Germline V gene sequence: CDR1 MNHNS, CDR2 SASEGT. The CDR3 extends over 15 amino acids. This CDR3 reads CASSRPGQDNREQYF. The CDR3 DNA reads as TGTGCCAGCAGTCGTCCGGGACAGGATAATCGTGAGCAGTACTTC.

The rearrangement links TRBV6-5 to TRBJ1-5, with TRBD1 identical over 7 bases. CDR1 and CDR2 (germline): MNHEY, SVGAGI. The CDR3 extends over 15 amino acids. V lost 6 bases and J lost 5; bases outside the gene matches: 10. The CDR3 DNA is TGTGCCAGCAGCGCCGTCACAGGGGCGGATCAGCCCCAGCATTTT. It yields the protein CASSAVTGADQPQHF.

Of note for this clone: Other DNA sequences within the sample encode an identical CDR3. J is TRBJ1-2 and V is TRBV7-9, with D hard to call. The germline V gene encodes CDR1 SEHNR and CDR2 FQNEAQ (reference sequence). The CDR3 totals 12 residues. Trimming took 3 bases from V and 2 from J, leaving 4 bases between them. CDR3 amino acids: CASSLENYGYTF. The CDR3 nucleotides are TGTGCCAGCAGCTTGGAGAACTATGGCTACACCTTC.

The chain employs TRBV6-1 and TRBJ1-1; TRBD1 aligns across 7 bases. V gave up 5 bases and J gave up 3 bases; unmatched junction bases: 3. Germline values: CDR1 MNHNS, CDR2 SASEGT. The CDR3 contains 13 residues. The DNA for the CDR3 is TGTGCCAGCAGTCTAGACAGGGACACTGAAGCTTTCTTT. Translation: CASSLDRDTEAFF.

In this sample, this clone turned up a few times. This sequence joins TRBV3-1 (or the pseudogene TRBV3-2) and TRBJ1-4; 7 bases map to TRBD1. CDR3 length: 12 residues. Germline CDR1 is LGHDT and CDR2 is YNNKEL (reference sequence). Unmatched junction bases numbered 3, after V lost 4 bases and J lost 10 bases. CDR3 nucleotides: TGTGCCAGCAGCCTGACAGGGCCAAAACTGTTTTTT. Translated, it gives CASSLTGPKLFF.